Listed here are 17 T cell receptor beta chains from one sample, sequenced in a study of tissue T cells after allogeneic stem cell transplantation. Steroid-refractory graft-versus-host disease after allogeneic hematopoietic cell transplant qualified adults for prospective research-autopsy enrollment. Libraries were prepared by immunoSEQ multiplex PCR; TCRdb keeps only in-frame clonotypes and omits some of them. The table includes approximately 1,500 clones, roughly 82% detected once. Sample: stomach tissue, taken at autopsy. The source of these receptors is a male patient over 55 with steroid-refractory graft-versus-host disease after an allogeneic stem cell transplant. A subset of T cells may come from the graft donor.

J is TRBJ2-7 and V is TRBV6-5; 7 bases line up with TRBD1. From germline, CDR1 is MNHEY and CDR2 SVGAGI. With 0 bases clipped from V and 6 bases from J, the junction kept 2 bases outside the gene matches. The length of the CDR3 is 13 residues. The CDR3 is CASSYSQGLEQYF. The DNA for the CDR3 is TGTGCCAGCAGTTACTCACAGGGGCTCGAGCAGTACTTC.

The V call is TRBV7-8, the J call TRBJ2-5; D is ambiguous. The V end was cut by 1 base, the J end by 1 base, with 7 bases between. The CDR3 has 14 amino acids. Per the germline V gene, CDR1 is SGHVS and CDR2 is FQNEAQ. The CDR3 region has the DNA TGTGCCAGCAGCTTAGGCAGTTCCCAAGAGACCCAGTACTTC. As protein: CASSLGSSQETQYF.

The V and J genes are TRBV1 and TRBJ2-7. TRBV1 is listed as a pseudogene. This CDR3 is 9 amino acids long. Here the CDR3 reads CTSSLPATF. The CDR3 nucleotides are TGCACCAGCAGCCTTCCGGCAACCTTC.

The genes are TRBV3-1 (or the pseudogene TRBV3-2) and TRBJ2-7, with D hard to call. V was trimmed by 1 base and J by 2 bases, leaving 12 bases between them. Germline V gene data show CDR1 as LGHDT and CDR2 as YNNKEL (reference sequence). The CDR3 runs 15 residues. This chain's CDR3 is CASSQAGGPTYEQYF. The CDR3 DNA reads TGTGCCAGCAGCCAAGCGGGTGGACCGACCTACGAGCAGTACTTC.

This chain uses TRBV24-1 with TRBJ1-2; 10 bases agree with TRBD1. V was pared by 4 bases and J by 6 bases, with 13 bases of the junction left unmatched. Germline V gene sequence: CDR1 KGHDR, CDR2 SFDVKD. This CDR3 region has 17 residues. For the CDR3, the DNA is TGTGCCACCAGTGAAACCCCCGGCCGGGACAGGGGCGATGGCTACACCTTC. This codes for CATSETPGRDRGDGYTF.

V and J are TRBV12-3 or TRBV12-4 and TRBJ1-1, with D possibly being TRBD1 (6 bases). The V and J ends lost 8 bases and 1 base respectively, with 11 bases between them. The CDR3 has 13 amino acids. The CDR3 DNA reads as TGTGCCAGCGCTAGACAGGCGAACACTGAAGCTTTCTTT. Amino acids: CASARQANTEAFF.

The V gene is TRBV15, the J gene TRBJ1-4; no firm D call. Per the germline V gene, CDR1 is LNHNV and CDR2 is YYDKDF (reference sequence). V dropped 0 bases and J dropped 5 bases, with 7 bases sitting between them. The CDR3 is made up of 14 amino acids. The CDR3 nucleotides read TGTGCCACCAGCAGAGATGTCCAGAATGAAAAACTGTTTTTT. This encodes CATSRDVQNEKLFF. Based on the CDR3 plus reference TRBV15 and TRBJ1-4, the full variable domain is DAMVIQNPRYQVTQFGKPVTLSCSQTLNHNVMYWYQQKSSQAPKLLFHYYDKDFNNEADTPDNFQSRRPNTSFCFLDIRSPGLGDTAMYLCATSRDVQNEKLFFGSGTQLSVL.

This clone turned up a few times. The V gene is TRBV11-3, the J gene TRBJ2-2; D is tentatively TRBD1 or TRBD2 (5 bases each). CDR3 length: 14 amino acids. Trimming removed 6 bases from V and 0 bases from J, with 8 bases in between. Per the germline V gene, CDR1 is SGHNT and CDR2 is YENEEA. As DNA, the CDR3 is TGTGCCAGCAGGGGACCGCCGAACACCGGGGAGCTGTTTTTT. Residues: CASRGPPNTGELFF. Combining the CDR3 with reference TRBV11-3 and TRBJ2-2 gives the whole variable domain EAGVVQSPRYKIIEKKQPVAFWCNPISGHNTLYWYLQNLGQGPELLIRYENEEAVDDSQLPKDRFSAERLKGVDSTLKIQPAELGDSAVYLCASRGPPNTGELFFGEGSRLTVL.

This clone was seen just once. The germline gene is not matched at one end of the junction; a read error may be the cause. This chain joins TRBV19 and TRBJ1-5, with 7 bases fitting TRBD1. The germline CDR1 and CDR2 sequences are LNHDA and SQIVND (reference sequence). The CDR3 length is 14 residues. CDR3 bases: TGTGCCAGTAGCATAGGACAGGGCAATCAGCCCCAGCATTTT. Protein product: CASSIGQGNQPQHF.

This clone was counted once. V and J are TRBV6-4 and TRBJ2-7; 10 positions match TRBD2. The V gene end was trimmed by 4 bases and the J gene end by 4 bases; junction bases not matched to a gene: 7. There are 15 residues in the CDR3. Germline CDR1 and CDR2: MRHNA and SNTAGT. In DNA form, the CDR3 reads TGTGCCAGCAGTGCTAGCGGGGGCGTCAGATACGAGCAGTACTTC. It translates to CASSASGGVRYEQYF.

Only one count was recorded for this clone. The CDR3 here is CASSISPGQGDEKLFF. CDR3 in DNA: TGTGCCAGTAGTATCAGCCCAGGACAGGGGGATGAAAAACTGTTTTTT. This chain uses TRBV19 with TRBJ1-4, with 10 bases aligning to TRBD1. V gave up 3 bases and J gave up 6 bases; unmatched junction bases: 7. The CDR3 covers 16 residues. Per germline, CDR1 LNHDA and CDR2 SQIVND (reference sequence).

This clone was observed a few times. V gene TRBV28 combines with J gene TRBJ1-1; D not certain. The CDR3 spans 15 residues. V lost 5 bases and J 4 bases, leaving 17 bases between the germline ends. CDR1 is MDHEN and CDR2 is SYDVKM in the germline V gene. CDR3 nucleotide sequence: TGTGCCAGCAGTAAGGCCGGGGTCAGGAGCACTGAAGCTTTCTTT. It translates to CASSKAGVRSTEAFF.

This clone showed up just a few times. CDR3 bases: TGTGCCAGCAGCGCCGCTAGCGGGGGGCGAACAGATACGCAGTATTTT. The encoded protein is CASSAASGGRTDTQYF. The V call is TRBV7-2, the J call TRBJ2-3, with 11 bases lining up with TRBD2. This CDR3 spans 16 amino acids. The germline gives CDR1 SGHTA, CDR2 FQGNSA. V dropped 5 bases and J dropped 3; count of bases not matched to a gene: 7.

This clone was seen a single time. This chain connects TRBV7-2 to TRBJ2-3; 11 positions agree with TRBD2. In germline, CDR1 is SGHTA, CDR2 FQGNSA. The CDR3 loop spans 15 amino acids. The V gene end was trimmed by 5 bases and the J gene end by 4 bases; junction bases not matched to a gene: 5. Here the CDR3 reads CASSLSGGAPDTQYF. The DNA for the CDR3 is TGTGCCAGCAGCCTTAGCGGGGGGGCCCCAGATACGCAGTATTTT.

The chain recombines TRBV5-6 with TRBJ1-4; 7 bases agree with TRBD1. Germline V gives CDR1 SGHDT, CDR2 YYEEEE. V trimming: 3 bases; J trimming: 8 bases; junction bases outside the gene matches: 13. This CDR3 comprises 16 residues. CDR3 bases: TGTGCCAGCAGCTGGGGGATTACAGGGGTTCGGGAAAAACTGTTTTTT. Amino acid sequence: CASSWGITGVREKLFF.

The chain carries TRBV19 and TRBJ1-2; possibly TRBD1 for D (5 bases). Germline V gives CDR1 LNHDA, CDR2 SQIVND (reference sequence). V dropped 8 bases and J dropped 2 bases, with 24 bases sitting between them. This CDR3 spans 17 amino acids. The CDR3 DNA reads TGTGCCAGTCGATATAACCTACCAAACCAGGGAAACTATGGCTACACCTTC. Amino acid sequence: CASRYNLPNQGNYGYTF. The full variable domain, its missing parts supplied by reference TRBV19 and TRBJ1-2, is DGGITQSPKYLFRKEGQNVTLSCEQNLNHDAMYWYRQDPGQGLRLIYYSQIVNDFQKGDIAEGYSVSREKKESFPLTVTSAQKNPTAFYLCASRYNLPNQGNYGYTFGSGTRLTVV.

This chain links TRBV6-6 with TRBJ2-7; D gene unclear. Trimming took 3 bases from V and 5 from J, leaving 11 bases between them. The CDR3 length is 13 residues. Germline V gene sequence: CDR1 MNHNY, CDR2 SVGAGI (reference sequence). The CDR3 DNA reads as TGTGCCAGCAGTTATTCTAGGACCCACGAGCAGTACTTC. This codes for CASSYSRTHEQYF.